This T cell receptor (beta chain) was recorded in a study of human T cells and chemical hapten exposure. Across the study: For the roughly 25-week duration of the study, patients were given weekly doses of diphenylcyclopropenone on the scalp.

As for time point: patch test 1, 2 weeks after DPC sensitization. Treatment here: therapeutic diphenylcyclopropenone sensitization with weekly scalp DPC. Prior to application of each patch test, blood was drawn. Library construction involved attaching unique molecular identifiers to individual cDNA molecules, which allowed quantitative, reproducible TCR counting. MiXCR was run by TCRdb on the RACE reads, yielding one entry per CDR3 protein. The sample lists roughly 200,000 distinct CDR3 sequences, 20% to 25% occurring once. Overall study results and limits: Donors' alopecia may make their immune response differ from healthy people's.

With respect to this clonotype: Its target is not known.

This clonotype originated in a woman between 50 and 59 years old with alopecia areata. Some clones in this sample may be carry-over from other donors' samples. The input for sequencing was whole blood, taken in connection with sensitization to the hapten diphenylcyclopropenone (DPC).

DNA of the CDR3: TGTGCCAGCAGTTCCACGGACAGGGGGCAATTTGAAGCTTTCTTT. Amino acids: CASSSTDRGQFEAFF. J is TRBJ1-1 and V is TRBV12-3 or TRBV12-4; 11 nucleotides match TRBD1. This CDR3 has 15 residues. With 4 bases clipped from V and 7 bases from J, the junction kept 8 bases outside the gene matches.